These 6 T cell receptor beta chains share one sample of origin, sequenced in a study of OX40 agonist ivuxolimab in advanced cancers. The repertoire was sequenced with immunoSEQ multiplex PCR; TCRdb's copy has only in-frame clones and lacks some. Of around 110,000 clones listed, approximately 90% are singletons. Sequences were derived from CD4+ or CD8+ T cells sorted from blood, sampled in a trial of the OX40 agonist ivuxolimab. Receptors were obtained from an adult with an advanced solid tumor such as melanoma, head and neck, liver or kidney cancer.

The V and J genes are TRBV6-1 and TRBJ2-3; D possibly corresponds to TRBD1 (6 bases). Trimming shortened V by 6 bases and J by 2 bases, and 15 bases separated the two germline ends. The CDR3 spans 15 residues. The germline V gene encodes CDR1 MNHNS and CDR2 SASEGT. The CDR3 nucleotides read TGTGCCAGCAGACGGACAGAAATCCCCACAGATACGCAGTATTTT. Amino acid sequence: CASRRTEIPTDTQYF.

On this clone itself: Other nucleotide sequences in the sample specify the same CDR3. J is TRBJ2-7 and V is TRBV5-1; no firm D call. This CDR3 spans 11 amino acids. V lost 3 bases and J lost 1, with 2 bases in between. The germline gives CDR1 SGHRS, CDR2 YFSETQ. Here the CDR3 reads CASSSSYEQYF. The CDR3 region has the DNA TGCGCCAGCAGCTCATCCTACGAGCAGTACTTC.

The rearrangement links TRBV19 to TRBJ1-4, with a possible D match to TRBD1 (5 bases). The CDR3 covers 14 residues. The V and J ends lost 6 bases and 8 bases respectively, with 16 bases between them. Germline-derived CDR1 and CDR2 are LNHDA and SQIVND (reference sequence). CDR3 sequence (DNA): TGTGCCAGTAGGCCCAGGGAGGCGAACGAAAAACTGTTTTTT. It yields the protein CASRPREANEKLFF.

The rearrangement joins TRBV6-5 to TRBJ1-5; possibly TRBD1 for D (6 bases). The germline V gene encodes CDR1 MNHEY and CDR2 SVGAGI. The CDR3 runs 14 residues. Trimming removed 7 bases from V and 7 bases from J, with 17 bases in between. CDR3 nucleotides: TGTGCCAGCACTGCGCGGGGGCTATACCAGCCCCAGCATTTT. Amino acid sequence: CASTARGLYQPQHF.

The gene calls are TRBV11-3 and TRBJ2-7, with D possibly TRBD2 on 5 matching bases. CDR3 length: 13 residues. The ends were cut back, 1 base at V and 3 bases at J, with 7 bases in the middle. Germline V gene data show CDR1 as SGHNT and CDR2 as YENEEA. CDR3 sequence: CASSLGERYEQYF. The CDR3 region has the DNA TGTGCCAGCAGCTTAGGGGAGCGCTACGAGCAGTACTTC. Variable domain in full (rest from reference TRBV11-3 and TRBJ2-7): EAGVVQSPRYKIIEKKQPVAFWCNPISGHNTLYWYLQNLGQGPELLIRYENEEAVDDSQLPKDRFSAERLKGVDSTLKIQPAELGDSAVYLCASSLGERYEQYFGPGTRLTVT.

V is TRBV7-2 and J is TRBJ2-7, with 9 nucleotides matching TRBD2. CDR1 is SGHTA and CDR2 is FQGNSA in the germline V gene. V shed 5 bases, J shed 3 bases, and the junction held 8 bases outside the gene matches. This CDR3 comprises 15 residues. CDR3 amino acids: CASSNPSGGHYEQYF. CDR3 nucleotides: TGTGCCAGCAGCAACCCAAGCGGGGGGCACTACGAGCAGTACTTC.